A selection of T cell receptor beta chains follows, all from one sample in a study of T cells in Graves' hyperthyroidism and ophthalmopathy. TCRdb re-derived calls from the multiplex PCR reads in MiXCR, one entry per CDR3 protein. The sample includes about 710,000 distinct CDR3 sequences, 16% of them seen just once. The specimen was blood. Source of these receptors: a young man with Graves' hyperthyroidism. Each CDR3 is given with its conserved first and last residue. D genes are given only for firm matches. The size entry is marked missing in some rows and otherwise reads once, few, many or a size class.

DNA,CDR3,size,V,J,D
TGTGCCAGCAGTTTATGGGCCGGGGAGCTGTTTTTT,CASSLWAGELFF,many,TRBV28,TRBJ2-2,NA
TGCAGTGCTGGGCTAGCGGGAGTCAATGAGCAGTTCTTC,CSAGLAGVNEQFF,many,TRBV20-1,TRBJ2-1,TRBD2
TGTGCCACTTCAACCGGGACTAGCGGGAGGACAAACACCGGGGAGCTGTTTTTT,CATSTGTSGRTNTGELFF,many,TRBV2,TRBJ2-2,TRBD2
TGTGCCACCAGCAAGGGGGGACAGCCGGGCTATGGCTACACCTTC,CATSKGGQPGYGYTF,few,TRBV15,TRBJ1-2,TRBD1
TGTGCCAGCAGCCTGGGGACGGTGGCCTACGAGCAGTACTTC,CASSLGTVAYEQYF,many,TRBV12-3/TRBV12-4,TRBJ2-7,NA
TGTGCCAGCAGTTTGGGGACAGGACAGGGCGAGGGGGTGACAGATACGCAGTATTTT,CASSLGTGQGEGVTDTQYF,NA,TRBV27,TRBJ2-3,TRBD1
TGTGCCCCACGCCGGCGAGAGACCCAGTACTTC,CAPRRRETQYF,NA,TRBV10-3,TRBJ2-5,NA
TGCAGTGCTAGAGATGGGCAGGGGGCGGGTAATGAGCAGTTCTTC,CSARDGQGAGNEQFF,NA,TRBV20-1,TRBJ2-1,TRBD1
TGCGCCAGCAGCTCCGCTGACAGGGGCGATGAGCAGTTCTTC,CASSSADRGDEQFF,NA,TRBV5-1,TRBJ2-1,TRBD1
TGTGCCAGCAGTGGCACTCAGGGGAGCACTGAAGCTTTCTTT,CASSGTQGSTEAFF,many,TRBV2,TRBJ1-1,NA
TGCAGCGTTGAGCCCCGGGACCTAGGGCCGGCAGATACGCAGTATTTT,CSVEPRDLGPADTQYF,NA,TRBV29-1,TRBJ2-3,NA
TGTGCCAGCAGCTTAGGGTTCTCCAGGGATGGAGAGACCCAGTACTTC,CASSLGFSRDGETQYF,NA,TRBV2,TRBJ2-5,NA
TGTGCCAGCAGTTTTGGTTCTTCGTCGGCTAGCTTTAACTACGAGCAGTACTTC,CASSFGSSSASFNYEQYF,few,TRBV28,TRBJ2-7,NA
TGCGCCAGCAGCCAAGTGGGTAGCGGGAGCTACGAGCAGTACTTC,CASSQVGSGSYEQYF,few,TRBV4-1,TRBJ2-7,TRBD2
TGCGCCAGCAGCCCCGGTTGGGGCAGGACTAATGAAAAACTGTTTTTT,CASSPGWGRTNEKLFF,NA,TRBV5-1,TRBJ1-4,NA
TGTGCCAGCAGTGGGACAGGGTACGAGCAGTACTTC,CASSGTGYEQYF,many,TRBV28,TRBJ2-7,TRBD1
TGTGCCAGCAGTTTATGGGGCAGGGGGCCGAGCTCTGGGGCCAACGTCCTGACTTTC,CASSLWGRGPSSGANVLTF,NA,TRBV27,TRBJ2-6,TRBD1
TGCAGTGCAATACCGGGACAGGGGTTCCACGAGCAGTACTTC,CSAIPGQGFHEQYF,many,TRBV20-1,TRBJ2-7,TRBD1
TGCGCCAGCAGCCAAGATACGAGGGAGCAAGAGACCCAGTACTTC,CASSQDTREQETQYF,NA,TRBV4-1,TRBJ2-5,NA
TGTGCCAGCAGCCAAGACGTTTTCGGGAGGGCCTCCAATGAGCAGTTCTTC,CASSQDVFGRASNEQFF,few,TRBV4-2,TRBJ2-1,TRBD2
TGTGCCAGCAGCCATGACAGCACGCAAGGTTACGAGCAGTACTTC,CASSHDSTQGYEQYF,few,TRBV5-6,TRBJ2-7,NA
TGTGCCACCAGCAGACATGGAGGGAGGGGCTACACCTTC,CATSRHGGRGYTF,few,TRBV15,TRBJ1-2,NA
TGTGCCAGCACGGGGGGGAACCGAGGAAACATTCAGTACTTC,CASTGGNRGNIQYF,NA,TRBV6-1,TRBJ2-4,TRBD2
TGTGCCAGCAGTTTAAGGCTTTACAATGAGCAGTTCTTC,CASSLRLYNEQFF,many,TRBV12-3/TRBV12-4,TRBJ2-1,NA
TGTGCCATCAGTGATCCTGGGACAGGTGGTAATCAGCCCCAGCATTTT,CAISDPGTGGNQPQHF,NA,TRBV10-3,TRBJ1-5,TRBD1
TGTGCCAGCAGCCAAGGTCCTCAAGAGACCCAGTACTTC,CASSQGPQETQYF,many,TRBV14,TRBJ2-5,NA
TGTGCCAGCAGCTTAATAAGCGGGAGCTACGAGCAGTACTTC,CASSLISGSYEQYF,many,TRBV11-2,TRBJ2-7,TRBD2
TGTGCCAGTAGTATAGTGGGCAGGAGCAATCAGCCCCAGCATTTT,CASSIVGRSNQPQHF,NA,TRBV19,TRBJ1-5,NA
TGCAGTGCCTCGCGGAGCGGGAGGGGGCGGGATGAGCAGTTCTTC,CSASRSGRGRDEQFF,many,TRBV20-1,TRBJ2-1,TRBD2
TGCGCCAGCAGCTTGGATGGGGTCGGCACCGGGGAGCTGTTTTTT,CASSLDGVGTGELFF,few,TRBV5-1,TRBJ2-2,NA
TGTGCCATCAGTGAGAACCAACTAGCGGGAGGGCCCGGTGAGCAGTACTTC,CAISENQLAGGPGEQYF,many,TRBV10-3,TRBJ2-7,TRBD2
TGCGCCAGCAGCCAAGGGGACCCCTACGAGCAGTACTTC,CASSQGDPYEQYF,few,TRBV4-1,TRBJ2-7,NA
TGTGCCAGCAGCCACAGGGAGCCCGATATACTTGGCTACACCTTC,CASSHREPDILGYTF,many,TRBV13,TRBJ1-2,NA
TGTGCCACCAGTGACGAGACAGGGGCTGTGGAGACCCAGTACTTC,CATSDETGAVETQYF,many,TRBV24-1,TRBJ2-5,TRBD1
TGTGCCAGCAGCATGACAGGGACTCGGTCCTACGAGCAGTACTTC,CASSMTGTRSYEQYF,medium-sized,TRBV28,TRBJ2-7,NA
TGTGCCAGTAGTACCGGTAGCGGGGGCGGCTACGAGCAGTACTTC,CASSTGSGGGYEQYF,few,TRBV19,TRBJ2-7,TRBD2
TGTGCCATCAGTGAGTTGGGGGGCGATTACAATGAGCAGTTCTTC,CAISELGGDYNEQFF,many,TRBV10-3,TRBJ2-1,NA
TGTGCCAGCACTCCTCCGGGTTACAATCAGCCCCAGCATTTT,CASTPPGYNQPQHF,many,TRBV12-3/TRBV12-4,TRBJ1-5,NA